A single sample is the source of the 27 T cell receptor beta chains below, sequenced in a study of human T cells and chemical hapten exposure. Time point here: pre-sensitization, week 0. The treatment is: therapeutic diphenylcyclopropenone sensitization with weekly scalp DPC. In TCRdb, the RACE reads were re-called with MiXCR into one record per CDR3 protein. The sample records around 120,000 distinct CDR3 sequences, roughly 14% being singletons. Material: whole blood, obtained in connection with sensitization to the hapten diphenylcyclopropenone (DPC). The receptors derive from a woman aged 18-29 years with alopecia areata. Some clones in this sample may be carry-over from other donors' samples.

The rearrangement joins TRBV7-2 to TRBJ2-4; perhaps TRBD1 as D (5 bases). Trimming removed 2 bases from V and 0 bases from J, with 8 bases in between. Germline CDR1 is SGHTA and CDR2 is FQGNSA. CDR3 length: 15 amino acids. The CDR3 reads CASSLSRVAKNIQYF. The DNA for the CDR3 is TGTGCCAGCAGCTTAAGCAGGGTAGCCAAAAACATTCAGTACTTC.

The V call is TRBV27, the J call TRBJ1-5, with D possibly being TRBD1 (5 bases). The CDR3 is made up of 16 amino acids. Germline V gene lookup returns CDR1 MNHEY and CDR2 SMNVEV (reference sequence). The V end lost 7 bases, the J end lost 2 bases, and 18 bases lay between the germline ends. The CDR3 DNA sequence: TGTGCCAGCACCCTGGACACCGGGGAGGGCAATCAGCCCCAGCATTTT. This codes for CASTLDTGEGNQPQHF.

The CDR3 coding sequence is TGTGCCAGCTCACCGGACCAGGGGGCTTTCCAGCCCCAGCATTTT. Translating it yields CASSPDQGAFQPQHF. The J gene is TRBJ1-5, the V gene TRBV18; 8 positions agree with TRBD1. CDR1 is KGHSH, CDR2 LQKENI, per germline. V shed 3 bases, J shed 7 bases, and the junction held 8 bases outside the gene matches. This CDR3 has 15 amino acids.

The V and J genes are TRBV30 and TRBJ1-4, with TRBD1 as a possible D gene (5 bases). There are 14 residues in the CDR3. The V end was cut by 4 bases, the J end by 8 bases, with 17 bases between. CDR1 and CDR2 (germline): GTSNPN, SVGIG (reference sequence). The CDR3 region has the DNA TGTGCCTGGACCACGGGCCTTTGGACAGAAAAACTGTTTTTT. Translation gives CAWTTGLWTEKLFF.

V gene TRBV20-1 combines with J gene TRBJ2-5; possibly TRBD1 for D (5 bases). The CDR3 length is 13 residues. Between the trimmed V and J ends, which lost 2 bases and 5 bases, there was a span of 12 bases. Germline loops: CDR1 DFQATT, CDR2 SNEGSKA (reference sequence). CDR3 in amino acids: CSARTGPQETQYF. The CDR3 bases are TGCAGTGCTAGAACAGGCCCGCAGGAGACCCAGTACTTC.

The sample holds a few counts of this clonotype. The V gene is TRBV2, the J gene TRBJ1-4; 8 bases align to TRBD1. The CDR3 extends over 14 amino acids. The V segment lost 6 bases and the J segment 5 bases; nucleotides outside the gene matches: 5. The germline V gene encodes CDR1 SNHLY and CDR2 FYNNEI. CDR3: CASSWTGRNEKLFF. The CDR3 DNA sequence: TGTGCCAGCAGCTGGACAGGGCGAAATGAAAAACTGTTTTTT.

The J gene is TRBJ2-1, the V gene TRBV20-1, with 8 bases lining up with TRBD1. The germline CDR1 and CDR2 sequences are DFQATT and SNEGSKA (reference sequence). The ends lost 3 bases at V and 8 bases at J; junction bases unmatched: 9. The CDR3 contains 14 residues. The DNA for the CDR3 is TGCAGTGCTAGTGGACAGGGATTAGGACATGAGCAGTTCTTC. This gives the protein CSASGQGLGHEQFF.

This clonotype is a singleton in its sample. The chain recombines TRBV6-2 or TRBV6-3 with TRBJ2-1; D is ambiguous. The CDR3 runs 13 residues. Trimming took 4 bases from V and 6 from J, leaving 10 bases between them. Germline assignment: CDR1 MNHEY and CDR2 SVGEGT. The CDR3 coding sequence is TGTGCCAGCAGTTCCACGAATCCCAATGAGCAGTTCTTC. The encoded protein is CASSSTNPNEQFF.

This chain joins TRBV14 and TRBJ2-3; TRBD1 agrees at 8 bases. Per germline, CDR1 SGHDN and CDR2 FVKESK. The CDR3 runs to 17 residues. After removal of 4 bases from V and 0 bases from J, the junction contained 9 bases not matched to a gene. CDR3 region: CASSRDRYTSSTDTQYF. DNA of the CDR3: TGTGCCAGCAGCCGGGACAGGTACACGTCAAGCACAGATACGCAGTATTTT.

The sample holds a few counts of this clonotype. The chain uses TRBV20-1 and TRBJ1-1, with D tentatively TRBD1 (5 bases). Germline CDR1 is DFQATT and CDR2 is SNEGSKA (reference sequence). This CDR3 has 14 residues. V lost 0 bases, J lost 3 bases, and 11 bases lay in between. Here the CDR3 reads CSARDAGKYTEAFF. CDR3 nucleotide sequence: TGCAGTGCTAGAGATGCAGGGAAATACACTGAAGCTTTCTTT.

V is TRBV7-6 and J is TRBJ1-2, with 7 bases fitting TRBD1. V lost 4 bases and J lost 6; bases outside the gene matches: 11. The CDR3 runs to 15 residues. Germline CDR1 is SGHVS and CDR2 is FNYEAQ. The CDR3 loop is CASSSLTGNLDGYTF. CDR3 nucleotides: TGTGCCAGCAGCTCGCTGACAGGGAATCTAGATGGCTACACCTTC.

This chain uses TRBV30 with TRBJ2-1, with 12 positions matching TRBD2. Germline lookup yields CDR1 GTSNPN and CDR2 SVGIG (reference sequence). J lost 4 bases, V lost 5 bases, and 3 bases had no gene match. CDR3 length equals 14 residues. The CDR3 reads CAWEGTSGYNEQFF. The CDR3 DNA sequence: TGTGCCTGGGAGGGGACTAGCGGGTACAATGAGCAGTTCTTC.

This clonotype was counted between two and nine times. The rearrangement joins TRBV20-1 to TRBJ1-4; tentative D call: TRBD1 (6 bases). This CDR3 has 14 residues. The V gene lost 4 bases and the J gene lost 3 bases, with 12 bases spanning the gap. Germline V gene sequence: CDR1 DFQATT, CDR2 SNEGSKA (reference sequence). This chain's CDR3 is CSAIEGGSNEKLFF. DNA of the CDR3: TGCAGTGCTATCGAAGGGGGATCTAATGAAAAACTGTTTTTT.

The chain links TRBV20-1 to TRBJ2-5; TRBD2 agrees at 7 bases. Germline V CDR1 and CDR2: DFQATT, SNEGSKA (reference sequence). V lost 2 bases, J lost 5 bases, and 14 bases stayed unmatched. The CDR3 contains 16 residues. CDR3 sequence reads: CSARREGLVGWETQYF. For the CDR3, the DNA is TGCAGTGCTAGAAGGGAGGGGTTAGTAGGATGGGAGACCCAGTACTTC.

The CDR3 sequence is CSAQGQTGELFF. Here the CDR3 DNA reads TGCAGCGCCCAGGGGCAAACCGGGGAGCTGTTTTTT. The rearrangement links TRBV29-1 to TRBJ2-2, with D perhaps TRBD1 (6 bases). The germline gives CDR1 SQVTM, CDR2 ANQGSEA. The CDR3 is 12 residues long. The ends were cut back, 7 bases at V and 5 bases at J, with 11 bases in the middle.

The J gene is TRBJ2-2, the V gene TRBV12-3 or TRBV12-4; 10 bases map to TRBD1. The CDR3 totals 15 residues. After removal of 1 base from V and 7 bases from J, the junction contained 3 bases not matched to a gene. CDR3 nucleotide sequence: TGTGCCAGCAGTTTAGGACAGGGGGCTGGCGGGGAGCTGTTTTTT. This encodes CASSLGQGAGGELFF.

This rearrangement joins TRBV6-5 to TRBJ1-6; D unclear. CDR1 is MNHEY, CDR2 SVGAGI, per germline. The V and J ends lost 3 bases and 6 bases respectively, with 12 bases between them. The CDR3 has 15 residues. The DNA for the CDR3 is TGTGCCAGCAGTTATGGGAACAGATTTAATTCACCCCTCCACTTT. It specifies CASSYGNRFNSPLHF.

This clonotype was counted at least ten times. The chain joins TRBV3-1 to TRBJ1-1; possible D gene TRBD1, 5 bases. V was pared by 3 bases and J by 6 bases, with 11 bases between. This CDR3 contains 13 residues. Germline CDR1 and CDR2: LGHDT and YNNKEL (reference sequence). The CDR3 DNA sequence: TGTGCCAGCAGCCAGGGGCGGGGGGCTGAAGCTTTCTTT. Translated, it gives CASSQGRGAEAFF.

The CDR3 nucleotides read TGTGCCAGCAGCCTGGCCAACAGGGCTGGCAATCAGCCCCAGCATTTT. It encodes CASSLANRAGNQPQHF. This chain uses TRBV6-2 or TRBV6-3 with TRBJ1-5; tentative D call: TRBD1 (6 bases). Trimming cost V 6 bases and J 2 bases, with 17 bases left between them. In germline, CDR1 is MNHEY, CDR2 SVGEGT. The CDR3 is made up of 16 amino acids.

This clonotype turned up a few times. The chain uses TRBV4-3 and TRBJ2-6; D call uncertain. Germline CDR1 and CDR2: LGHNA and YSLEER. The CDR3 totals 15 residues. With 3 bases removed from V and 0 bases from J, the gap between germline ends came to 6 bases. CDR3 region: CASSQPSSGANVLTF. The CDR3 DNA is TGCGCCAGCAGCCAGCCGAGCTCTGGGGCCAACGTCCTGACTTTC.

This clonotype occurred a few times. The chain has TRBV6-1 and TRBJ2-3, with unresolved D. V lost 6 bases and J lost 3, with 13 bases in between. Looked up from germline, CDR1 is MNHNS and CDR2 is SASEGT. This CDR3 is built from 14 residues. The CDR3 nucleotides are TGTGCCAGCAGCCGGACCTTTGGGACAGATACGCAGTATTTT. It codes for CASSRTFGTDTQYF.

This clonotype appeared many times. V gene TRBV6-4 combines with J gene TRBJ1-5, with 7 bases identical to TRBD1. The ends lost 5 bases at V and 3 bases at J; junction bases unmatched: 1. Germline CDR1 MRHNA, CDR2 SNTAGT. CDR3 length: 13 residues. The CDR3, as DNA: TGTGCCAGCAGTACAGGGGCCAATCAGCCCCAGCATTTT. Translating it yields CASSTGANQPQHF.

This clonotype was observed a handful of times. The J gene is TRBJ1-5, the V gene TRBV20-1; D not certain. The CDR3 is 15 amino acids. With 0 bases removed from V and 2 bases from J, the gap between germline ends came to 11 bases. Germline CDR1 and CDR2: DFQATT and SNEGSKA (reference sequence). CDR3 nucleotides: TGCAGTGCTAGAGATTCCAGCCTGGGCAATCAGCCCCAGCATTTT. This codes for CSARDSSLGNQPQHF.

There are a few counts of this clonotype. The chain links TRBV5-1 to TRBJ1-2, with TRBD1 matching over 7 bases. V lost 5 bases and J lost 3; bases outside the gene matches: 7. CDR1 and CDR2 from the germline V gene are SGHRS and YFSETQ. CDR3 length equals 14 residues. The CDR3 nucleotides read TGCGCCAGCAGGCGGGACAGCGGTGACTATGGCTACACCTTC. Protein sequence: CASRRDSGDYGYTF.

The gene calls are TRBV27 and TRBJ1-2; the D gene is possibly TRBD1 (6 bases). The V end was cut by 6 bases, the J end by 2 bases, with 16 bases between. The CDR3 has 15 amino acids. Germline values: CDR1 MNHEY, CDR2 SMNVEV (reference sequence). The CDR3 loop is CASRVQGTANYGYTF. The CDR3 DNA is TGTGCCAGCAGGGTACAGGGCACCGCAAACTATGGCTACACCTTC.

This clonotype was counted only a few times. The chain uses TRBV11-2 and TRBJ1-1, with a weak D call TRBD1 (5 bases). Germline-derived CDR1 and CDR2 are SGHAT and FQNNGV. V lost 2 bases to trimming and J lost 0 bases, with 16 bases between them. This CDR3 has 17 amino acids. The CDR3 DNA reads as TGTGCCAGCAGCTTAAAAGGCCAGGGCTTGATGAACACTGAAGCTTTCTTT. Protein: CASSLKGQGLMNTEAFF.

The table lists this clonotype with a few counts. In nucleotides, the CDR3 is TGTGCCATCAGTGAGGGCAGGGCCGCAGCGCCCCAGCATTTT. Translated: CAISEGRAAAPQHF. The chain couples TRBV10-3 to TRBJ1-5, with D maybe TRBD1 (5 bases). There are 14 residues in the CDR3. Looked up from germline, CDR1 is ENHRY and CDR2 is SYGVKD. V lost 2 bases, J lost 9 bases, and 14 bases lay in between.